What follows is one T cell receptor beta chain and its context. Its antigen is unknown. One end of the junction is discordant with germline, which a read error may explain. This sample is drawn from a study of post-analysis software for immune sequencing data. Study-level points and caveats: Five TRBV segments were significantly more frequent in patients than in controls. TRBV5-6, TRBV5-1 and TRBV20-1 were among these segments. Patients with multiple sclerosis recorded significantly lower normalized Chao1 diversity than controls, the study found.

Unique molecular identifiers tagged the TCR beta cDNA libraries. TCRdb reprocessed the PCR reads via MiXCR and lists one record per CDR3 protein. The sample comprises hundreds of thousands of distinct CDR3 sequences, roughly 29% of which are singletons, and around 0.55% rests with the top ten. This CDR3 spans 15 amino acids. Germline V CDR1 and CDR2: SGHTA, FQGNSA. Sample: blood. This chain connects TRBV7-2 to TRBJ2-1; possible D gene TRBD2, 5 bases. The source of this sequence is a girl under 18 with multiple sclerosis. The CDR3 DNA is TGTGCCAGCAGCTTAGCGGGCGGCGGGTACAATGAGCGGTTCTTC. Encoded protein: CASSLAGGGYNERFF. The full variable domain, completed using reference TRBV7-2 and TRBJ2-1, is GAGVSQSPSNKVTEKGKDVELRCDPISGHTALYWYRQSLGQGLEFLIYFQGNSAPDKSGLPSDRFSAERTGGSVSTLTIQRTQQEDSAVYLCASSLAGGGYNERFFGPGTRLTVL.